This TCR beta chain stems from a study of graft-versus-host responses after intestinal transplantation. The wider study: Induction with anti-thymocyte globulin, then tacrolimus and steroids for about 3 years, was given to all recipients. Notes on the study in general: Patients with graft-donor T cell macrochimerism had high graft-versus-host to host-versus-graft clonal ratios in allografts. Declining HvG levels early post-transplant were linked to peak circulating GvH clone levels. Researchers found GvH clones in recipient marrow, and some showed up first in ileum or blood.

CDR3 size: 15 residues. Trimming pared 6 bases from V and 4 bases from J, leaving 19 bases between. The germline V gene has CDR1 MNHEY and CDR2 SVGAGI. With regard to this clone: Its antigen is not identified.

Method: immunoSEQ multiplex PCR; TCRdb's copy keeps in-frame clones and lacks some. Of 15,000 to 20,000 clones in the sample, around nine tenths were seen once. This TCR derives from a human patient who received an intestinal transplant, so some T cells may come from the graft donor. The specimen was bone marrow, collected roughly 130 days after transplant. The chain joins TRBV6-5 to TRBJ2-7, with D possibly being TRBD1 (6 bases). The CDR3 DNA is TGTGCCAGCAGAAGGGGGACCTCGGGGATTTACGAGCAGTACTTC. Amino acid sequence: CASRRGTSGIYEQYF.